A selection of T cell receptor beta chains follows, all from one sample in a study of cytomegalovirus exposure and HLA in healthy donors. TCRdb's copy holds only in-frame clones and misses some; the assay was immunoSEQ multiplex PCR. The table lists approximately 280,000 clones, over 85% of them singletons. The sample comprised PBMCs. The receptors come from a woman under 30 in good health and CMV-seronegative. CDR3s include the opening cysteine and the closing phenylalanine or tryptophan. The D gene is left open where the match is weak. Some rows have no size entry. The others give once, few or many, or a class for an expanded clone.

>TRBD1|.|TRBJ2-4|TRBV2
CASSETQGVNIQYF
TGTGCCAGCAGTGAGACCCAGGGGGTTAACATTCAGTACTTC
>TRBD1|.|TRBJ2-4|TRBV2
CASSFRQGWYIQYF
TGTGCCAGCAGTTTTCGACAGGGGTGGTACATTCAGTACTTC
>TRBD1|.|TRBJ2-2|TRBV6-1
CASGQARNTGELFF
TGTGCCAGCGGACAGGCAAGGAACACCGGGGAGCTGTTTTTT
>TRBD1|.|TRBJ1-2|TRBV5-5
CASSLYPTGPLFYGYTF
TGTGCCAGCAGCTTGTATCCGACAGGGCCGTTATTTTATGGCTACACCTTC
>TRBD1|.|TRBJ2-7|TRBV29-1
CSVEEVVDSGGGYEQYF
TGCAGCGTTGAAGAGGTGGTTGACTCAGGGGGCGGGTACGAGCAGTACTTC
>TRBD2|.|TRBJ2-1|TRBV7-3
CASSLGTSGYNEQFF
TGTGCCAGCAGCTTAGGGACTAGCGGATACAATGAGCAGTTCTTC
>TRBD1|.|TRBJ1-1|TRBV4-1
CASSQMGQKNTEAFF
TGCGCCAGCAGCCAAATGGGACAGAAGAACACTGAAGCTTTCTTT
>.|once|TRBJ2-5|TRBV18
CASSPETGAQYF
TGTGCCAGCTCACCAGAGACAGGAGCCCAGTACTTC
>.|.|TRBJ1-2|TRBV6-6
CASSFGVPGGYTF
TGTGCCAGCAGTTTCGGGGTGCCCGGTGGCTACACCTTC
>.|.|TRBJ2-7|TRBV29-1
CSVLLSQGSYEQYF
TGCAGCGTTCTCCTCTCCCAGGGTTCCTACGAGCAGTACTTC
>TRBD2|.|TRBJ2-1|TRBV5-6
CASSLFLAGGSSYNEQFF
TGTGCCAGCAGCTTGTTTCTAGCGGGGGGGAGCTCCTACAATGAGCAGTTCTTC
>.|.|TRBJ1-2|TRBV5-1
CASSSSGGNYGYTF
TGCGCCAGCAGCTCCTCGGGGGGAAACTATGGCTACACCTTC
>.|few|TRBJ2-7|TRBV12-5
CASRIDFYEQYF
TGTGCTAGCAGGATTGATTTTTACGAGCAGTACTTC
>.|.|TRBJ2-7|TRBV7-9
CASSYPVVENPYEQYF
TGTGCCAGCAGCTACCCTGTCGTGGAGAATCCTTACGAGCAGTACTTC